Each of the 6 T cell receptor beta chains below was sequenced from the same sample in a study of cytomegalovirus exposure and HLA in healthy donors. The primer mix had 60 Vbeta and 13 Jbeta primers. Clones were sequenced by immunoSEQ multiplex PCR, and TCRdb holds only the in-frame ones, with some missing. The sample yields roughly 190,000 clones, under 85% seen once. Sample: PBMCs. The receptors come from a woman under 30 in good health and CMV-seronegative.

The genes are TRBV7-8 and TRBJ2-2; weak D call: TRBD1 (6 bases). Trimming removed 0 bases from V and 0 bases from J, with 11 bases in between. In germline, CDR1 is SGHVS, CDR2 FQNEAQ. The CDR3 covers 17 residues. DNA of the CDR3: TGTGCCAGCAGCTTAGCGCAGGGGCGTCCGAACACCGGGGAGCTGTTTTTT. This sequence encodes CASSLAQGRPNTGELFF.

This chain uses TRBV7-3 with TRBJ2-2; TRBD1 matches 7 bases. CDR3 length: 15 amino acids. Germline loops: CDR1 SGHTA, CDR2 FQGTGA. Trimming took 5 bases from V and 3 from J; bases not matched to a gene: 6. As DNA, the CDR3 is TGTGCCAGCAGCCCGACAGGGATGGACACCGGGGAGCTGTTTTTT. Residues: CASSPTGMDTGELFF.

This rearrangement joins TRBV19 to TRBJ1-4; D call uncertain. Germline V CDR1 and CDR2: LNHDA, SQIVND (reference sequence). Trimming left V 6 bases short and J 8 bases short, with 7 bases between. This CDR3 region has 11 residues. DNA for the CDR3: TGTGCCAGTAGCGTCCAGGAAAAACTGTTTTTT. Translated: CASSVQEKLFF.

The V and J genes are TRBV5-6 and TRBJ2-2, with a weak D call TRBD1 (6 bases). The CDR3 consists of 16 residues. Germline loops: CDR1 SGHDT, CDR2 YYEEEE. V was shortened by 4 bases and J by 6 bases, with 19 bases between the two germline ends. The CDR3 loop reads CASSPETGSDAGELFF. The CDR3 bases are TGTGCCAGCAGCCCAGAAACAGGGTCGGATGCCGGGGAGCTGTTTTTT.

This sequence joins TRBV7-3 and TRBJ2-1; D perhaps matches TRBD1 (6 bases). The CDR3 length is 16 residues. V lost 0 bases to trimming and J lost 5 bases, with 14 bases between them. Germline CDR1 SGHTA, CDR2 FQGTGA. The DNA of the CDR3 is TGTGCCAGCAGCTTAACAGGGGCAGGGACAAACAATGAGCAGTTCTTC. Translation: CASSLTGAGTNNEQFF. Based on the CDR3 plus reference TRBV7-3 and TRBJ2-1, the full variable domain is GAGVSQTPSNKVTEKGKYVELRCDPISGHTALYWYRQSLGQGPEFLIYFQGTGAADDSGLPNDRFFAVRPEGSVSTLKIQRTERGDSAVYLCASSLTGAGTNNEQFFGPGTRLTVL.

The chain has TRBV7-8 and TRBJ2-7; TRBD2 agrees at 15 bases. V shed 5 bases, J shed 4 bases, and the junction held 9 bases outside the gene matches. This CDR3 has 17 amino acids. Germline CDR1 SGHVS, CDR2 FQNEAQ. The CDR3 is CASSRPVGLAGGYEQYF. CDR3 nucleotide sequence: TGTGCCAGCAGCCGGCCCGTAGGACTAGCGGGAGGGTACGAGCAGTACTTC.